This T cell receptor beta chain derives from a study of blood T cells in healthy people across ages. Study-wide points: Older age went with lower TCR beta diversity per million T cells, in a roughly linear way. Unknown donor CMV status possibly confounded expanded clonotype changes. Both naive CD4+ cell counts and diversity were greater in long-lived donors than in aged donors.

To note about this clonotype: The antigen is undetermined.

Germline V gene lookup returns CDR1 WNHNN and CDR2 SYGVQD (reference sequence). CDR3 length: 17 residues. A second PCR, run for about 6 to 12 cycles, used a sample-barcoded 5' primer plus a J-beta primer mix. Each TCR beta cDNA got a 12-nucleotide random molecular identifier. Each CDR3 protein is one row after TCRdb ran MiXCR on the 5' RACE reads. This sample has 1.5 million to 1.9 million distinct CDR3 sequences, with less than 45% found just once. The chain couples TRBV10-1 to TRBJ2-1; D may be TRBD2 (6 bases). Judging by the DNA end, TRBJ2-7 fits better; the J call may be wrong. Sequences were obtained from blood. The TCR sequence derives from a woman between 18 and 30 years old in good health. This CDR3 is CASSAAGTSSSYNEQYF. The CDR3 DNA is TGCGCCAGCAGCGCAGCCGGGACTTCAAGCTCCTACAATGAGCAGTACTTC.